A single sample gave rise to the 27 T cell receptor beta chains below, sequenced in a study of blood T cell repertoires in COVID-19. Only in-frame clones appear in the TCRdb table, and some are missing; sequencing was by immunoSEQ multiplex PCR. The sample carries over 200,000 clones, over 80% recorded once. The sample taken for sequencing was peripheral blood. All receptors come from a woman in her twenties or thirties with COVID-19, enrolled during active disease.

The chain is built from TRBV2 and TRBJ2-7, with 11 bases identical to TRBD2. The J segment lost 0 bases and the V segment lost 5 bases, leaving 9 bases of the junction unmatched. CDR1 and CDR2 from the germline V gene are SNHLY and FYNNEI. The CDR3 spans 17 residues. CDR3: CASSPGLAASTSYEQYF. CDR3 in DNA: TGTGCCAGCAGTCCGGGACTAGCGGCATCTACCTCCTACGAGCAGTACTTC.

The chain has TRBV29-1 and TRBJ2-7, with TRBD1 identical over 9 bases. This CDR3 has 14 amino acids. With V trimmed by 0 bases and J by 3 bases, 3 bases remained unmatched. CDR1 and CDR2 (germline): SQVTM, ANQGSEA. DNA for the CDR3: TGCAGCGTTGAAGATCGGGGACAGGGCTACGAGCAGTACTTC. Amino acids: CSVEDRGQGYEQYF.

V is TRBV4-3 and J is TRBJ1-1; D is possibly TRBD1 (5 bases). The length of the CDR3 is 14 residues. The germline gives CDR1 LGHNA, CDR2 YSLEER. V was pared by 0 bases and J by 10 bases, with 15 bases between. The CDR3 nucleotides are TGCGCCAGCAGCCAAGATCGATTAAACGGGGGAGCTTTCTTT. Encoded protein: CASSQDRLNGGAFF.

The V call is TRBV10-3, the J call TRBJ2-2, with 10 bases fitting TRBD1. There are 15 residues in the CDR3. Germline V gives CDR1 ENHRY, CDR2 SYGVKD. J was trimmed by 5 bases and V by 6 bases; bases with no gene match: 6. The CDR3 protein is CAISPDRGRTGELFF. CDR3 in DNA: TGTGCCATCAGCCCTGACAGGGGGCGGACCGGGGAGCTGTTTTTT.

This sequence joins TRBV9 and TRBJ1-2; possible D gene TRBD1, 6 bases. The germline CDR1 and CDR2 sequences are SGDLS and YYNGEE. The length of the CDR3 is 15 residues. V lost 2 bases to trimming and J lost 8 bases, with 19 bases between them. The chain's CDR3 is CASSVGTSGSEGYTF. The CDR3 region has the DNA TGTGCCAGCAGCGTGGGGACAAGTGGCAGCGAGGGCTACACCTTC. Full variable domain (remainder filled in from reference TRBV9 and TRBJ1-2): DSGVTQTPKHLITATGQRVTLRCSPRSGDLSVYWYQQSLDQGLQFLIQYYNGEERAKGNILERFSAQQFPDLHSELNLSSLELGDSALYFCASSVGTSGSEGYTFGSGTRLTVV.

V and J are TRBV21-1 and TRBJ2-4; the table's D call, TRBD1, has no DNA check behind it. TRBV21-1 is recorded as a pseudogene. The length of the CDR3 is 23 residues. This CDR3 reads CASSYEAGQGVGDSVVAKNIQYF. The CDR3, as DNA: TGTGCCAGCAGCTACGAGGCGGGACAGGGGGTCGGGGATTCGGTTGTGGCCAAAAACATTCAGTACTTC.

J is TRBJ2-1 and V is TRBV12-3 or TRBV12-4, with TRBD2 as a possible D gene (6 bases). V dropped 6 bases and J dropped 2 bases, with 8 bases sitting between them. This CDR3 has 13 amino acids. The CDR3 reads CASRAGTYNEQFF. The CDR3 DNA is TGTGCCAGCAGGGCGGGGACCTACAATGAGCAGTTCTTC.

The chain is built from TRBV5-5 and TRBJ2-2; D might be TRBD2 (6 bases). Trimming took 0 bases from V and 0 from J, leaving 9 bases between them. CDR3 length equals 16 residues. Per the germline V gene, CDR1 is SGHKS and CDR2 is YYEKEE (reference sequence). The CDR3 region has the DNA TGTGCCAGCAGCTTGGGGGACTCGGCGAACACCGGGGAGCTGTTTTTT. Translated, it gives CASSLGDSANTGELFF.

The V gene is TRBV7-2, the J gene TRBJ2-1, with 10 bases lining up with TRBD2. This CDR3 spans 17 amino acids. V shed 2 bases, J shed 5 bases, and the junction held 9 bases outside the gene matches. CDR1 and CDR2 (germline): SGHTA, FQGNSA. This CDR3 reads CASSLMTGLASHNEQFF. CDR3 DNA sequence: TGTGCCAGCAGCTTAATGACGGGACTAGCGAGCCACAATGAGCAGTTCTTC. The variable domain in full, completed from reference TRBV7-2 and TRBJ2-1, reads GAGVSQSPSNKVTEKGKDVELRCDPISGHTALYWYRQSLGQGLEFLIYFQGNSAPDKSGLPSDRFSAERTGGSVSTLTIQRTQQEDSAVYLCASSLMTGLASHNEQFFGPGTRLTVL.

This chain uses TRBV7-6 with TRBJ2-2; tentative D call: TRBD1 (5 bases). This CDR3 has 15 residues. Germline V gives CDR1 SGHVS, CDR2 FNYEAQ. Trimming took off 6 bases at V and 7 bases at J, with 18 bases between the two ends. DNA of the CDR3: TGTGCCAGCAGGGGCTCAGGGATCTCGGGCGGGGAGCTGTTTTTT. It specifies CASRGSGISGGELFF.

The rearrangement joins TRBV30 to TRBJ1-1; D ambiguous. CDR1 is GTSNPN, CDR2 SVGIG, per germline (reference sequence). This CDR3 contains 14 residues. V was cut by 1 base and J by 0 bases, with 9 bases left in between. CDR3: CAWSEQTLNTEAFF. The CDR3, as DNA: TGTGCCTGGAGTGAACAGACCCTGAACACTGAAGCTTTCTTT. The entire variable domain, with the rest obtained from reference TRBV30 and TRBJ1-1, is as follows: SQTIHQWPATLVQPVGSPLSLECTVEGTSNPNLYWYRQAAGRGLQLLFYSVGIGQISSEVPQNLSASRPQDRQFILSSKKLLLSDSGFYLCAWSEQTLNTEAFFGQGTRLTVV.

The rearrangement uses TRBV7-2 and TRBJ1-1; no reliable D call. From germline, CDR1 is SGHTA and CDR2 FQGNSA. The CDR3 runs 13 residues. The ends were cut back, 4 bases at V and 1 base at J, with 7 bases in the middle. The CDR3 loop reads CASSSRQNTEAFF. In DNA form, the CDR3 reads TGTGCCAGCAGCTCAAGACAGAACACTGAAGCTTTCTTT.

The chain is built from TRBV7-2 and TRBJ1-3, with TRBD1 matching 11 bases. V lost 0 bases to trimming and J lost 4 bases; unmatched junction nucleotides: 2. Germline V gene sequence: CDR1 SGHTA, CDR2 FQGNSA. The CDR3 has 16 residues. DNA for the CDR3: TGTGCCAGCAGCTTAGCGGGACAGGGGGGCGGAAACACCATATATTTT. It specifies CASSLAGQGGGNTIYF.

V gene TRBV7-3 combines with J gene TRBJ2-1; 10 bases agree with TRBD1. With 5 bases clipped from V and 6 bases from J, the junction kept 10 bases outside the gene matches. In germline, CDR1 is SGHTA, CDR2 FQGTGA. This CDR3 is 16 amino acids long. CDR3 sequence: CASSPRGTGELNEQFF. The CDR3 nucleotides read TGTGCCAGCAGCCCAAGGGGGACAGGGGAACTCAATGAGCAGTTCTTC.

CDR3 sequence: CASRRVQSSGNTIYF. The CDR3 DNA follows: TGTGCCAGTAGGAGGGTCCAAAGCTCTGGAAACACCATATATTTT. V is TRBV19 and J is TRBJ1-3; D gene uncertain. V was pared by 6 bases and J by 0 bases, with 12 bases between. Germline values: CDR1 LNHDA, CDR2 SQIVND (reference sequence). The CDR3 runs 15 residues.

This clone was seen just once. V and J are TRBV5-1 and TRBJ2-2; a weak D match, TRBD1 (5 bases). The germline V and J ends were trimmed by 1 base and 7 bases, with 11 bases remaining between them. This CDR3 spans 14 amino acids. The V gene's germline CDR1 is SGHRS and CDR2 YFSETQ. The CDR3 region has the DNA TGCGCCAGCAGCTTGAAAGGGGTAGGCGGGGAGCTGTTTTTT. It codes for CASSLKGVGGELFF.

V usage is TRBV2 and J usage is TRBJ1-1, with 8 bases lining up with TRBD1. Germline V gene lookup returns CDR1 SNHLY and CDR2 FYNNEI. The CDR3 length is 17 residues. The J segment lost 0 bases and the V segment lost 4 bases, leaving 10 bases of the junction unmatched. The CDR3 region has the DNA TGTGCCAGCAGTGTGGACAGGGAAGGGATTATGAACACTGAAGCTTTCTTT. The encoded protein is CASSVDREGIMNTEAFF.

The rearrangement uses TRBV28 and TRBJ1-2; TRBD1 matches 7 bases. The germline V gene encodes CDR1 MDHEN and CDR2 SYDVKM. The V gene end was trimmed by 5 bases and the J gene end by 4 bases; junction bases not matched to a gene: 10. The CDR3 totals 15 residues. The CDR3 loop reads CASSTRDRITYGYTF. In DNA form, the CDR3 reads TGTGCCAGCAGTACCCGGGACAGAATCACCTATGGCTACACCTTC.

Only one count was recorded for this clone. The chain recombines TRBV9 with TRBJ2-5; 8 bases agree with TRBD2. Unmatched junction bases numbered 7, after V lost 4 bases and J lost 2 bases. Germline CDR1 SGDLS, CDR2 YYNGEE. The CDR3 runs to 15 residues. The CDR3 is CASSSSTSEQETQYF. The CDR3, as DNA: TGTGCCAGCAGCTCCTCGACTAGCGAACAAGAGACCCAGTACTTC.

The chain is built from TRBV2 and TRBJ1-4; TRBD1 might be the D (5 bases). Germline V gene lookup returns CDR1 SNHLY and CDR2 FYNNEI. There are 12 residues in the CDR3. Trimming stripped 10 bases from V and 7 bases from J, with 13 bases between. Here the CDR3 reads CATRQFSEKLFF. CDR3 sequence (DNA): TGTGCCACCAGACAGTTTTCTGAAAAACTGTTTTTT.

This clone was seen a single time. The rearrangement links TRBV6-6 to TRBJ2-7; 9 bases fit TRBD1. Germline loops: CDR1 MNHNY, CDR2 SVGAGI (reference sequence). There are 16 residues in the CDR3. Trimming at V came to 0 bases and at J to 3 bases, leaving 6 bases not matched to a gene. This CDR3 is CASSYSKRTGDYEQYF. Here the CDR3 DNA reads TGTGCCAGCAGTTACTCGAAACGGACAGGGGACTACGAGCAGTACTTC.

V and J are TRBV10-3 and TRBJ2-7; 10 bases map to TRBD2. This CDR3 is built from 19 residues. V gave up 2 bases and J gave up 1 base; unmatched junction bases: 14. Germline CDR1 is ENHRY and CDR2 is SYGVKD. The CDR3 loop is CAISEVGSGRGLGSYEQYF. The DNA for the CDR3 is TGTGCCATCAGTGAGGTTGGGAGCGGGAGGGGTCTTGGATCCTACGAGCAGTACTTC.

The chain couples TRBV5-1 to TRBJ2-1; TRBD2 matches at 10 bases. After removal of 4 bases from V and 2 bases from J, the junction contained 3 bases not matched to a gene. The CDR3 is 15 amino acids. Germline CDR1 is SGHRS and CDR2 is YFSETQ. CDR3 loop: CASSITSGAYNEQFF. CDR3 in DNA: TGCGCCAGCAGCATCACTAGCGGGGCCTACAATGAGCAGTTCTTC.

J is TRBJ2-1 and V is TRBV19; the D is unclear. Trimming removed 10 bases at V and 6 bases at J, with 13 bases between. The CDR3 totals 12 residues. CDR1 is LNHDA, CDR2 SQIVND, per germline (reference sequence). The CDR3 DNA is TGTGCCACCTCTAATCTTCTCAATGAGCAGTTCTTC. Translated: CATSNLLNEQFF.

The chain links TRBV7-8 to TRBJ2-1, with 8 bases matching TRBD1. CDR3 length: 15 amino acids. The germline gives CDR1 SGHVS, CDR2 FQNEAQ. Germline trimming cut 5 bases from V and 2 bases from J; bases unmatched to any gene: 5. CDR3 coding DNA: TGTGCCAGCAGCCCCGGGACAGGAGCCTACAATGAGCAGTTCTTC. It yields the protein CASSPGTGAYNEQFF. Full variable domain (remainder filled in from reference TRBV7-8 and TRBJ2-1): GAGVSQSPRYKVAKRGQDVALRCDPISGHVSLFWYQQALGQGPEFLTYFQNEAQLDKSGLPSDRFFAERPEGSVSTLKIQRTQQEDSAVYLCASSPGTGAYNEQFFGPGTRLTVL.

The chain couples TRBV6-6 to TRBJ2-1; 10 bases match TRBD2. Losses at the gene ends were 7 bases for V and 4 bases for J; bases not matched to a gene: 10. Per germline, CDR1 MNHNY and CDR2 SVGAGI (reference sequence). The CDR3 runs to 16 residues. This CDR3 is CASIPSGGRGYNEQFF. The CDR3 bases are TGTGCCAGCATTCCTAGCGGGGGCCGGGGGTACAATGAGCAGTTCTTC.

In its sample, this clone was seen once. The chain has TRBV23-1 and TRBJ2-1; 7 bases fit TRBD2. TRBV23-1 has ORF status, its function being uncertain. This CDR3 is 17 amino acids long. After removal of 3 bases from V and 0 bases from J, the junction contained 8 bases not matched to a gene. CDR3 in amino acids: CASSHNRGGGSYNEQFF. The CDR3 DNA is TGCGCCAGCAGTCACAATCGGGGCGGGGGCTCCTACAATGAGCAGTTCTTC.